This TCR beta chain was observed in a study of blood T cell repertoires in COVID-19. Study as a whole: Spain, Italy and the United States supplied samples that represented acute and convalescent COVID-19.

The V end lost 6 bases, the J end lost 1 base, and 17 bases lay between the germline ends. Germline-derived CDR1 and CDR2 are SGHDT and YYEEEE. The CDR3 length is 16 residues. Original processing notes: Nucleated cell counts were estimated from reference gene primer amplification. Measured with immunoSEQ multiplex PCR; TCRdb has only the in-frame clones, and not every one. V and J calls and clone size follow that table, whereas D and trimming were derived from the DNA. The sample holds 150,000 to 200,000 clones, 82% seen once. Sequencing was performed on peripheral blood. The sequence came from a woman in her 70s with acute or convalescent COVID-19. The V call is TRBV5-6, the J call TRBJ2-1, with D possibly TRBD2 on 6 matching bases. The CDR3 sequence is CASTRRALASYNEQFF. The CDR3 DNA sequence: TGTGCCAGCACACGGAGGGCCCTCGCGTCCTACAATGAGCAGTTCTTC.